The sequence of this T cell receptor beta chain was determined in a study of T cell responses to AZD1222 COVID-19 vaccine. Study summary: The study pooled second doses at about 4 or about 12 weeks.

With respect to this clone: Its specificity is unknown.

This CDR3 spans 15 amino acids. CDR1 KGHSH and CDR2 LQKENI come from the germline V gene. The junction had 1 base not matched to a gene; V was cut back by 0 bases and J by 0 bases. TCRdb keeps only in-frame clones here, not all; method: immunoSEQ multiplex PCR. The sample yields some 150,000 clones, around 90% seen once. Notes on the study in general: Across the whole spike, CD4 TCRs peaked at regions 160-218 and 743-854. Mostly white British, mostly female donors; authors suggested clonal diversity may be underestimated.

This sequence originates from an adult in good health. The sample was peripheral blood, taken on day 0 of AZD1222 vaccination. The rearrangement joins TRBV18 to TRBJ2-5; 7 bases line up with TRBD2. The CDR3: CASSPPGLNQETQYF. In nucleotides, the CDR3 is TGTGCCAGCTCACCACCGGGACTAAACCAAGAGACCCAGTACTTC.